These 14 T cell receptor beta chains share one sample of origin, sequenced in a study of blood T cell repertoires in COVID-19. Method: immunoSEQ multiplex PCR; TCRdb's copy keeps in-frame clones and lacks some. Of tens of thousands of clones in the sample, over 80% are singletons; the top ten hold roughly 6%. Sequencing was performed on peripheral blood. The receptors shown here come from a man in his forties or fifties with active COVID-19.

V and J are TRBV20-1 and TRBJ2-7; weak D call: TRBD1 (6 bases). Germline assignment: CDR1 DFQATT and CDR2 SNEGSKA (reference sequence). The CDR3 spans 11 residues. Trimming removed 6 bases at V and 3 bases at J, with 9 bases between. This CDR3 is CSAWDNYEQYF. DNA of the CDR3: TGCAGTGCCTGGGACAACTACGAGCAGTACTTC.

This clone is judged medium-sized. The chain employs TRBV28 and TRBJ1-5, with D perhaps matching TRBD1 (6 bases). V lost 3 bases and J lost 1, with 7 bases in between. Germline CDR1 and CDR2: MDHEN and SYDVKM. The length of the CDR3 is 14 residues. CDR3 region: CASSLGHSNQPQHF. Here the CDR3 DNA reads TGTGCCAGCAGTTTGGGACACAGCAATCAGCCCCAGCATTTT.

The J gene is TRBJ1-5, the V gene TRBV28; 10 nucleotides align to TRBD1. Trimming removed 6 bases from V and 6 bases from J; junction bases left unmatched: 8. The CDR3 has 15 residues. Germline V gene data show CDR1 as MDHEN and CDR2 as SYDVKM. Here the CDR3 reads CASRRQGAQGQPQHF. In DNA form, the CDR3 reads TGTGCCAGCAGGAGACAGGGGGCGCAGGGTCAGCCCCAGCATTTT. Filled out from reference TRBV28 and TRBJ1-5, the complete variable domain reads DVKVTQSSRYLVKRTGEKVFLECVQDMDHENMFWYRQDPGLGLRLIYFSYDVKMKEKGDIPEGYSVSREKKERFSLILESASTNQTSMYLCASRRQGAQGQPQHFGDGTRLSIL.

The CDR3 reads CSATGQLYTEAFF. In nucleotides, the CDR3 is TGCAGCGCCACGGGACAGCTCTACACTGAAGCTTTCTTT. The rearrangement links TRBV29-1 to TRBJ1-1; 7 bases line up with TRBD1. Germline trimming cut 7 bases from V and 3 bases from J; bases unmatched to any gene: 8. The CDR3 loop spans 13 amino acids. Germline CDR1 reads SQVTM; CDR2 reads ANQGSEA.

This chain joins TRBV7-9 and TRBJ1-6, with D perhaps matching TRBD1 (5 bases). From germline, CDR1 is SEHNR and CDR2 FQNEAQ (reference sequence). Trimming cost V 2 bases and J 7 bases, with 12 bases left between them. The CDR3 has 15 residues. CDR3 nucleotides: TGTGCCAGCAGCTTAAAACAGACAGACAATTCACCCCTCCACTTT. Translation gives CASSLKQTDNSPLHF.

The gene calls are TRBV5-5 and TRBJ2-7, with D perhaps matching TRBD2 (6 bases). Trimming removed 0 bases at V and 4 bases at J, with 17 bases between. Germline assignment: CDR1 SGHKS and CDR2 YYEKEE (reference sequence). The CDR3 is made up of 16 amino acids. The CDR3 sequence is CASSLAAAGTLYEQYF. The CDR3 DNA reads TGTGCCAGCAGCTTGGCTGCGGCAGGGACTCTTTACGAGCAGTACTTC.

This chain uses TRBV11-3 with TRBJ2-3; D is perhaps TRBD1 (6 bases). The CDR3 runs 15 residues. The germline V and J ends were trimmed by 3 bases and 0 bases, with 10 bases remaining between them. Germline values: CDR1 SGHNT, CDR2 YENEEA. The DNA for the CDR3 is TGTGCCAGCAGCTTGGGGGCGGCTAGCACAGATACGCAGTATTTT. Protein sequence: CASSLGAASTDTQYF.

This clone was counted between two and nine times. V usage is TRBV18 and J usage is TRBJ1-2, with 8 bases aligning to TRBD1. The V and J ends lost 3 bases and 4 bases, in that order; junction bases with no gene match: 7. The CDR3 is 15 amino acids. Germline CDR1 and CDR2: KGHSH and LQKENI. CDR3: CASSPGATGVYGYTF. CDR3 sequence (DNA): TGTGCCAGCTCACCTGGCGCGACAGGGGTCTATGGCTACACCTTC.

This chain uses TRBV7-8 with TRBJ1-4; D unresolved. This CDR3 is built from 16 residues. V lost 0 bases and J 5 bases, leaving 13 bases between the germline ends. From germline, CDR1 is SGHVS and CDR2 FQNEAQ. The CDR3 nucleotides are TGTGCCAGCAGCTTAGCACCCTCGGGAGGGAATGAAAAACTGTTTTTT. Protein product: CASSLAPSGGNEKLFF.

The chain carries TRBV5-1 and TRBJ2-2, with 8 bases matching TRBD1. Germline trimming cut 3 bases from V and 7 bases from J; bases unmatched to any gene: 8. The germline CDR1 and CDR2 sequences are SGHRS and YFSETQ. This CDR3 has 15 residues. Here the CDR3 reads CASSYETGAGGELFF. In DNA, the CDR3 is TGCGCCAGCAGCTATGAGACAGGGGCAGGCGGGGAGCTGTTTTTT.

The J gene is TRBJ2-7, the V gene TRBV4-1, with 10 nucleotides matching TRBD1. With V trimmed by 0 bases and J by 2 bases, 1 base remained unmatched. Per germline, CDR1 MGHRA and CDR2 YSYEKL. The CDR3 consists of 15 residues. The CDR3 spells CASSQEGTGAYEQYF. Written as DNA, the CDR3 is TGCGCCAGCAGCCAAGAAGGGACAGGGGCCTACGAGCAGTACTTC.

This sequence joins TRBV4-3 and TRBJ1-1; a weak D match, TRBD1 (6 bases). The germline V and J ends were trimmed by 0 bases and 3 bases, with 11 bases remaining between them. The CDR3 has 15 amino acids. Looked up from germline, CDR1 is LGHNA and CDR2 is YSLEER. The CDR3 nucleotides are TGCGCCAGCAGCCAAGATCCGCAGGGGTACACTGAAGCTTTCTTT. Translating it yields CASSQDPQGYTEAFF.

The chain joins TRBV5-5 to TRBJ2-5; 7 bases are a match to TRBD1. V gave up 1 base and J gave up 4 bases; unmatched junction bases: 4. This CDR3 is built from 14 residues. Germline V gene data show CDR1 as SGHKS and CDR2 as YYEKEE (reference sequence). CDR3: CASSLTGQAETQYF. The CDR3 bases are TGTGCCAGCAGCTTGACAGGACAGGCAGAGACCCAGTACTTC.

Comment on this clone: Since a much larger clone is just one base distant, this may be a read error. The V and J genes are TRBV7-6 and TRBJ2-2; TRBD2 aligns across 7 bases. The CDR3 has 15 residues. Germline CDR1 reads SGHVS; CDR2 reads FNYEAQ. Trimming removed 3 bases from V and 0 bases from J; junction bases left unmatched: 1. The CDR3, as DNA: TGTGCCAGCAGCTTGGGAGGGGCGAACACCGGGGAGCTGTTTTTT. Translating it yields CASSLGGANTGELFF.